This entry is about one T cell receptor beta chain. The clone's antigen remains unknown. No base quality information exists; no much larger clone differs at one position. The library was prepared using 5' RACE. Sequencing was carried out with an Illumina HiSeq 2500. A second PCR of roughly 6 to 11 cycles was run with a J-beta primer mix and a sample-barcoded 5' primer. Each TCR beta cDNA molecule received a unique molecular identifier from a template-switch 5' adaptor carrying 12 random nucleotides. Each sample yielded at least 2.5 million CDR3-containing paired-end reads. All of the RNA was converted into first-strand cDNA using the Mint cDNA synthesis kit, with a TRBC-specific oligonucleotide serving as the primer. After uracil-DNA glycosylase treatment, a first 18-cycle PCR used universal primers M1SS and BC2_uni_R on all cDNA. Concerning the study's data processing: For normalization, 1 million high-quality reads, each with a distinct molecular identifier, were randomly selected from each sample. Instead of being binned into consensus sequences, reads that shared molecular identifiers were thrown out. CDR3 identification, clonotype clustering and error correction used MiTCR with a Q25 quality threshold and the strictest error-elimination algorithm. A nonparametric unseen species model using Euler transformation provided a lower-bound estimate of total TCR beta diversity. The public reads were reprocessed in TCRdb via fastp at Q25 and MiXCR, keeping in-frame beta chains. One record per CDR3 amino acid sequence lists the most common genes and DNA. V and J calls and clone size were set by TCRdb, not the authors. The sample data list some 1 million distinct CDR3 sequences, and under 55% of these were observed just once. The top ten clones comprise 18% of the sample.

This record comes from a study of blood T cells in healthy people across ages (dated by TCRdb to between 2014 and 2016). Looking at the study overall: In model experiments, roughly one uniquely barcoded TCR beta cDNA molecule per two T cells was captured by template switching. Age-related changes in TCR beta repertoire diversity were measured in the study by deep sequencing normalized with unique cDNA molecular identifiers. Four age groups were formed from the donors: young (average approximately 15 years), middle-aged (less than 40), aged (under 70) and long-lived (about 80). To avoid experimental bias, donors of different ages were spread randomly across the sequencing lanes. Using the same blood draw, the study looked at two additional independent replicas of 1 million unique cDNA reads for two donors, one aged 18 to 29 and the other aged 80 or older.

Findings and caveats that apply to the study as a whole: Since profiling was done on bulk unsorted PBMCs, naive and antigen-experienced compartments could not be conclusively compared. Because the CMV infection status of the donors was unknown, age-related changes in expanded clonotypes may potentially have been confounded. As age increased, observed TCR beta diversity per million T cells dropped in a roughly linear way, and a significant reduction was already evident by age about 40. Compared with the aged group, the long-lived group had more naive CD4+ T cells, fewer expanded clones and increased TCR diversity, a pattern suggesting age selection. Estimates of total diversity based on one million sequenced T cells were regarded as lower bounds and as underestimates. A strong correlation was found between observed TCR beta diversity and the percentage of naive T cells measured by flow cytometry.

Counted from cysteine to phenylalanine, this CDR3 has 13 amino acids. CDR3 DNA only is kept here, 39 bases in frame from base 1. The germline V gene (reference sequence) provides CDR1 LGHDT and CDR2 YNNKEL. The 40 or so donors, aged about 6 to 95 years, were systemically healthy Caucasian individuals from Russia. Each donor gave 9 to 10 milliliters of peripheral blood, collected into EDTA-treated Vacutainer tubes. Ficoll-Paque density-gradient centrifugation was used to isolate PBMCs, with at least 7 million obtained per sample. Trizol reagent was used to extract total RNA from PBMCs, with at least 6 micrograms per sample. For every donor, flow cytometry on a PBMC aliquot measured the percentage of naive CD45RAhigh/CD27high T cells.

In this chain, TRBV3-1 is recombined with TRBJ2-4, and 8 junctional nucleotides match TRBD1. The end of the DNA is better explained by TRBJ2-7, so the J call may be wrong. The sequencing sample was made of blood. This TCR was recovered from a woman in her fifties or sixties in good health. The CDR3: CASRKGQGFEQYF. The sequence in DNA is TGTGCCAGCAGAAAAGGACAGGGCTTCGAGCAGTACTTC.